The text below deals with one TCR beta chain. This may stem from a read error, because a much larger clone lies one nucleotide away. This sample is part of a study of T-cell reconstitution after alpha-beta-depleted transplantation in children. Preparation of the TCRbeta library was carried out with unique molecular identifiers. Via MiXCR, TCRdb re-called the PCR reads, giving one row per CDR3 protein. This sample yields around 410,000 distinct CDR3 sequences, of which roughly a tenth are seen a single time; 4.5% to 6.5% belongs to the top ten. The CDR3 consists of 14 residues. Germline CDR1 SGDLS, CDR2 YYNGEE.

The TCR was taken from a human donor who donated a stem cell graft to a child with acute myeloid leukemia. The rearrangement joins TRBV9 to TRBJ2-3, with D unclear. The material was PBMCs from the stem cell graft donor, obtained from the stem cell graft. The CDR3, as DNA: TGTGCCAGCAGCAAATCGCTTAGCACAGATGCGCAGTATTTT. Translating gives CASSKSLSTDAQYF. Full variable domain (missing parts from reference TRBV9 and TRBJ2-3): DSGVTQTPKHLITATGQRVTLRCSPRSGDLSVYWYQQSLDQGLQFLIQYYNGEERAKGNILERFSAQQFPDLHSELNLSSLELGDSALYFCASSKSLSTDAQYFGPGTRLTVL.